This is a list of T cell receptor beta chains from one sample in a study of CD8 T cells in Susac syndrome. Via MiXCR, TCRdb re-called the immunoSEQ multiplex PCR reads, giving one row per CDR3 protein. This table holds about 120,000 distinct CDR3 sequences, around 94% found once. Material: CD8+ T cells from PBMCs. The receptors come from a human donor with Susac syndrome. The CDR3 runs from the conserved cysteine through the conserved F or W. The D gene is left open where the match is weak. For some rows the clone size is stated as once, few or many, or as a class when expanded; others skip it.

D gene: NA
clone size: NA
V gene: TRBV5-6
J gene: TRBJ1-2
CDR3 protein: CASSLASGEVNYGYTF
CDR3 DNA: TGTGCCAGCAGCTTGGCCAGTGGGGAAGTTAACTATGGCTACACCTTC

D gene: TRBD1
clone size: NA
V gene: TRBV20-1
J gene: TRBJ2-7
CDR3 protein: CSATSTGVEQYF
CDR3 DNA: TGCAGTGCTACCTCGACAGGGGTCGAGCAGTACTTC

D gene: NA
clone size: once
V gene: TRBV4-3
J gene: TRBJ2-7
CDR3 protein: CASSQGEGGVYEQYF
CDR3 DNA: TGCGCCAGCAGCCAAGGAGAGGGGGGCGTCTACGAGCAGTACTTC

D gene: NA
clone size: once
V gene: TRBV6-4
J gene: TRBJ2-7
CDR3 protein: CASLAEQYF
CDR3 DNA: TGTGCCAGCTTAGCAGAGCAGTACTTC

D gene: TRBD2
clone size: NA
V gene: TRBV12-3/TRBV12-4
J gene: TRBJ2-2
CDR3 protein: CASRKLAERVNTGELFF
CDR3 DNA: TGTGCCAGCAGGAAACTAGCGGAGAGGGTGAACACCGGGGAGCTGTTTTTT

D gene: TRBD1
clone size: NA
V gene: TRBV27
J gene: TRBJ1-5
CDR3 protein: CASSFGTGGSQPQHF
CDR3 DNA: TGTGCCAGCAGTTTTGGGACAGGGGGGAGTCAGCCCCAGCATTTT

D gene: NA
clone size: NA
V gene: TRBV12-3/TRBV12-4
J gene: TRBJ1-5
CDR3 protein: CASTRTPNQPQHF
CDR3 DNA: TGTGCCAGCACCCGGACACCTAATCAGCCCCAGCATTTT

D gene: NA
clone size: NA
V gene: TRBV24-1
J gene: TRBJ2-1
CDR3 protein: CATSDLQGNSENEQFF
CDR3 DNA: TGTGCCACCAGTGATTTGCAGGGGAATTCAGAGAATGAGCAGTTCTTC

D gene: TRBD1
clone size: NA
V gene: TRBV28
J gene: TRBJ1-5
CDR3 protein: CASSTLDSGQGVQPQHF
CDR3 DNA: TGTGCCAGCAGTACGCTCGACTCGGGACAGGGAGTCCAGCCCCAGCATTTT

D gene: NA
clone size: few
V gene: TRBV12-3/TRBV12-4
J gene: TRBJ2-7
CDR3 protein: CASSPGDYEQYF
CDR3 DNA: TGTGCCAGCAGTCCGGGCGACTACGAGCAGTACTTC

D gene: NA
clone size: NA
V gene: TRBV30
J gene: TRBJ2-5
CDR3 protein: CAGSDSGGQETQYF
CDR3 DNA: TGTGCCGGATCCGATTCAGGGGGGCAAGAGACCCAGTACTTC

D gene: NA
clone size: NA
V gene: TRBV12-3/TRBV12-4
J gene: TRBJ1-1
CDR3 protein: CASTDHTEAFF
CDR3 DNA: TGTGCCAGCACGGATCATACTGAAGCTTTCTTT